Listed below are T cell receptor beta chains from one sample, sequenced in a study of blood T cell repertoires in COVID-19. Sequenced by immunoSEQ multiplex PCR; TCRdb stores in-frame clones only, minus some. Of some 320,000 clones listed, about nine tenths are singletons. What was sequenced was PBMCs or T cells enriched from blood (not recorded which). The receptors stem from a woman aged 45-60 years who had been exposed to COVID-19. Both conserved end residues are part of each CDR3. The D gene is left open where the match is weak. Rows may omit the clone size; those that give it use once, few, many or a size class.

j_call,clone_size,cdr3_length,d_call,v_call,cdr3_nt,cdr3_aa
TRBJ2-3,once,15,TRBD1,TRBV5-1,TGCGCCAGCAGCCCGAACAGGGGAGACACAGATACGCAGTATTTT,CASSPNRGDTDTQYF
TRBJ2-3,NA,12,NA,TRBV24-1,TGTGCCACTCAGGGTTCGGTAGATACGCAGTATTTT,CATQGSVDTQYF
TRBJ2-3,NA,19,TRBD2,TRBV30,TGTGCCTGGAGCTATGGACTAGCGGGGGGCCCAACTAGCACAGATACGCAGTATTTT,CAWSYGLAGGPTSTDTQYF
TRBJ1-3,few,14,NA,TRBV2,TGTGCCAGCAGTGAAGCGCGCTCTGGAAACACCATATATTTT,CASSEARSGNTIYF
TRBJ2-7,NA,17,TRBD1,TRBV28,TGTGCCAGCAGTGCCGGGACAGGGTCGGCAAAAAAATACGAGCAGTACTTC,CASSAGTGSAKKYEQYF
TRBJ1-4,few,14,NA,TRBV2,TGTGCCAGCAGTGCTAGTTTGAGTAATGAAAAACTGTTTTTT,CASSASLSNEKLFF
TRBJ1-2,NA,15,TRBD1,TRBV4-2,TGTGCCAGCAGCCAGAGTGAGGGGGCTACAAGGGGCTACACCTTC,CASSQSEGATRGYTF
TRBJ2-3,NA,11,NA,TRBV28,TGTGCCAGCAGTTCGGGATATACGCAGTATTTT,CASSSGYTQYF
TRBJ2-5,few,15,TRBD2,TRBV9,TGTGCCAGCAGCCAACTAGCGGGGGGGCGAGAGACCCAGTACTTC,CASSQLAGGRETQYF
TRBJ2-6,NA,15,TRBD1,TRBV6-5,TGTGCCAGCAGGGGACAGATCTCTGGGGCCAACGTCCTGACTTTC,CASRGQISGANVLTF
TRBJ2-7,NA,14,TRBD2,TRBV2,TGTGCCAGCCGCCGGGCTAGCGGTGGAGGGGAGCAGTACTTC,CASRRASGGGEQYF
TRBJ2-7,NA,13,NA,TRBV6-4,TGTGCCAGCGCTGACCTCGCCGGGAGCGAGCAGTACTTC,CASADLAGSEQYF
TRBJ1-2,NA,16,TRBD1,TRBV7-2,TGTGCCAGCAGCTTAGCGCGTGGACAGGCCTTATCTGGCTACACCTTC,CASSLARGQALSGYTF
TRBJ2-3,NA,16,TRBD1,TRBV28,TGTGCCAGCAGGCCCTTGGGCGGACAGGGAGCAGATACGCAGTATTTT,CASRPLGGQGADTQYF
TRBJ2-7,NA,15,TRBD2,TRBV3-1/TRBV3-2,TGTGCCAGCAGCCCTAGCGGGGGGAGATCCTACGAGCAGTACTTC,CASSPSGGRSYEQYF
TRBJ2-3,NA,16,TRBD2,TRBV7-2,TGTGCCAGCAGCCGGGGGGGCCCTGCTAGCACAGATACGCAGTATTTT,CASSRGGPASTDTQYF
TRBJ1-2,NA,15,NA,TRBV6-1,TGTGCCAGCAGTGACGGCACAGGCTCAGCGGGTGGCTACACCTTC,CASSDGTGSAGGYTF
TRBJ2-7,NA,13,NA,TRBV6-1,TGTGCCAGCAGTGAGATCCTCGAGAGTAAGCAGTACTTC,CASSEILESKQYF
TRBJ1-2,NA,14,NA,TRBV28,TGTGCCAGCAGTTTTCACGGACAAATCTATGGCTACACCTTC,CASSFHGQIYGYTF
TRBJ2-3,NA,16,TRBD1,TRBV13,TGTGCCAGCAGCTTAAGGACAGGGGTGGGGATGGGGACGCAGTATTTT,CASSLRTGVGMGTQYF
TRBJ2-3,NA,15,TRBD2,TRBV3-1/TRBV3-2,TGTGCCAGCAGCCAAGATCGGACTAGCTCCCTCTCCCGGTATTTT,CASSQDRTSSLSRYF
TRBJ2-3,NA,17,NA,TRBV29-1,TGCAGCGTTGGGGGTTTGAGGGGGTTTACTAGCACAGATACGCAGTATTTT,CSVGGLRGFTSTDTQYF
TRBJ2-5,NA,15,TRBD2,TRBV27,TGTGCCAGCAGACCGATAGCGGGGAGCCAAGAGACCCAGTACTTC,CASRPIAGSQETQYF
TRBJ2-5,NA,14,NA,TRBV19,TGTGCCAGTAGTACCGGGGACTTTAAAGAGACCCAGTACTTC,CASSTGDFKETQYF
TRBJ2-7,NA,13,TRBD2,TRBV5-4,TGTGCCAGCAGCTTGAAGCGGGATTACGAGCAGTACTTC,CASSLKRDYEQYF
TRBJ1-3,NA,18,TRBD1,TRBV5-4,TGTGCCAGCAGCCCCGGGACAGGGGGAAAATACTCTGGAAACACCATATATTTT,CASSPGTGGKYSGNTIYF
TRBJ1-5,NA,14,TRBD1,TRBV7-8,TGTGCCAGCAGCCCGGGACAGTTCAATCAGCCCCAGCATTTT,CASSPGQFNQPQHF
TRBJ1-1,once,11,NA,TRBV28,TGTGCCGTTCACTCCGGGTCTGAAGCTTTCTTT,CAVHSGSEAFF
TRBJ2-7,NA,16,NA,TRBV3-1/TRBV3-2,TGTGCCAGCAGCCCGACAACCAAACAGGTTGCCCACGAGCAGTACTTC,CASSPTTKQVAHEQYF
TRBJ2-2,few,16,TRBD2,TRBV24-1,TGTGCCACCAGTGGAAGCGGGGGGGCGAACACCGGGGAGCTGTTTTTT,CATSGSGGANTGELFF
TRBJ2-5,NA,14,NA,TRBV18,TGTGCCAGCTCACCTGCAGGGATAGGAGAGACCCAGTACTTC,CASSPAGIGETQYF
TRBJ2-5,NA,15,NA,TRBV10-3,TGTGCCATCAGTGAGTCTCCTAGCAAGGGAGAGACCCAGTACTTC,CAISESPSKGETQYF
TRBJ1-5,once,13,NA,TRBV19,TGTGCCTCCCGGAGGACCCCCAATCAGCCCCAGCATTTT,CASRRTPNQPQHF
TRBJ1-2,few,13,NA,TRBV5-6,TGTGCCAGCAGCGAAGACAGCACCTATGGCTACACCTTC,CASSEDSTYGYTF
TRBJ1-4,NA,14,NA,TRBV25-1,TGTGCCAGCCGACCGACAGGACCTAATGAAAAACTGTTTTTT,CASRPTGPNEKLFF
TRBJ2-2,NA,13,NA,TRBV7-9,TGTGCCAGCAGCTTATCTCTTCCCGGGGAGCTGTTTTTT,CASSLSLPGELFF
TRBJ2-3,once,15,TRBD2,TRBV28,TGTGCCAGCAGCCCACTAGCGGACATTCTGGGTACGCAGTATTTT,CASSPLADILGTQYF
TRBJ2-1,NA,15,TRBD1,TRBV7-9,TGTGCCAGCAGCTTCGGGACAGGGATTCGAGATGAGCAGTTCTTC,CASSFGTGIRDEQFF
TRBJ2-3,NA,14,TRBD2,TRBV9,TGTGCCAGCAACACGGGGGGAAGCACAGATACGCAGTATTTT,CASNTGGSTDTQYF
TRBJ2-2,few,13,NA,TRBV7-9,TGTGCCATCCGTCCCCGGGAAACCGGGGAGCTGTTTTTT,CAIRPRETGELFF